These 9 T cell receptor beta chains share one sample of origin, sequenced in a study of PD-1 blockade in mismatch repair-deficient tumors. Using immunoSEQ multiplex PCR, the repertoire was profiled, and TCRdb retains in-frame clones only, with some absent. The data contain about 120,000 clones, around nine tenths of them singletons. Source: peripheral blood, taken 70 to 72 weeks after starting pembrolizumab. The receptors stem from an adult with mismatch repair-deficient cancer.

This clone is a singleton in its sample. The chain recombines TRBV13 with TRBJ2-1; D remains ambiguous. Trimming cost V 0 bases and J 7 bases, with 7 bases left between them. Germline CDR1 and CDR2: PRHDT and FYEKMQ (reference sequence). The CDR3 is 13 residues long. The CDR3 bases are TGTGCCAGCAGCTTAGGCGACGGGAATGAGCAGTTCTTC. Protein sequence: CASSLGDGNEQFF.

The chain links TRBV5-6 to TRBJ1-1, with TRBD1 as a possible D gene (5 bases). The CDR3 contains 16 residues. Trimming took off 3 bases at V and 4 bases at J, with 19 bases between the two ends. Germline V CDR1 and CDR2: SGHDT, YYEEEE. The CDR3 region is CASSWVGRGMGTEAFF. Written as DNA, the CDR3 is TGTGCCAGCAGCTGGGTGGGGCGCGGTATGGGCACTGAAGCTTTCTTT.

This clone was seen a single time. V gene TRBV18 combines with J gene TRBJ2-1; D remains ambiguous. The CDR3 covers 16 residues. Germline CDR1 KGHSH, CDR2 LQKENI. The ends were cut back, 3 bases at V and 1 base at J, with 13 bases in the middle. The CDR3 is CASSPLGRTSYNEQFF. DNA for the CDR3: TGTGCCAGCTCACCCTTAGGACGCACATCCTACAATGAGCAGTTCTTC. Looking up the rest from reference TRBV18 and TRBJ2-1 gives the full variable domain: NAGVMQNPRHLVRRRGQEARLRCSPMKGHSHVYWYRQLPEEGLKFMVYLQKENIIDESGMPKERFSAEFPKEGPSILRIQQVVRGDSAAYFCASSPLGRTSYNEQFFGPGTRLTVL.

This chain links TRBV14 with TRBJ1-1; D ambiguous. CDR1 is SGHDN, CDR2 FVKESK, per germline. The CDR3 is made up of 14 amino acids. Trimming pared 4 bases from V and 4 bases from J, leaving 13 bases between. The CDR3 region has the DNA TGTGCCAGCAGCCCACGGGTCTGGGGCACTGAAGCTTTCTTT. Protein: CASSPRVWGTEAFF.

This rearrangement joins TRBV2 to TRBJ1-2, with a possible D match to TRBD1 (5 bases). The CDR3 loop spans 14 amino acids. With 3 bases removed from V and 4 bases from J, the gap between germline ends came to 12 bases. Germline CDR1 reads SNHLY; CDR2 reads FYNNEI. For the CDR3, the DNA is TGTGCCAGCAGTGACGAGAGAAGGGGCTATGGCTACACCTTC. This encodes CASSDERRGYGYTF.

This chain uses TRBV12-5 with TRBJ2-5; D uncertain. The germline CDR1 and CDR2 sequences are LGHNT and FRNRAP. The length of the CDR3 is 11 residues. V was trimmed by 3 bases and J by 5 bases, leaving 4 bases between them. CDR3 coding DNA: TGTGCTAGTGGTTTCGGGGAGACCCAGTACTTC. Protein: CASGFGETQYF. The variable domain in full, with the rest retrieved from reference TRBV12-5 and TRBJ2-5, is DARVTQTPRHKVTEMGQEVTMRCQPILGHNTVFWYRQTMMQGLELLAYFRNRAPLDDSGMPKDRFSAEMPDATLATLKIQPSEPRDSAVYFCASGFGETQYFGPGTRLLVL.

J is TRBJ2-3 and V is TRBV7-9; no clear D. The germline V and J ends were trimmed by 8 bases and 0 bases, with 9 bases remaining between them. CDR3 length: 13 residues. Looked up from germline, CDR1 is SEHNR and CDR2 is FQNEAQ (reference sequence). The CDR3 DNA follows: TGTGCCAGCCAACCGTCTAGCACAGATACGCAGTATTTT. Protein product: CASQPSSTDTQYF.

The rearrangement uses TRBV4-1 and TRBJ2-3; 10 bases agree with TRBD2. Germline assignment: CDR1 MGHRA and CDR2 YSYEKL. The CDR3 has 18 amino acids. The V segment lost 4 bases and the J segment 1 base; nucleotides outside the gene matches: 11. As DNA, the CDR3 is TGCGCCAGCAGCCCTTTTTCACGACTAGCGGGTGGCACAGATACGCAGTATTTT. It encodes CASSPFSRLAGGTDTQYF.

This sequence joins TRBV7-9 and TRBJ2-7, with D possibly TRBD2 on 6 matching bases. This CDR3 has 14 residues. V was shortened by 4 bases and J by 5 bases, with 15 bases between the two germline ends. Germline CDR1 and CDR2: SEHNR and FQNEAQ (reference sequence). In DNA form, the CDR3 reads TGTGCCAGCAGCTCCCCCCGGGAGCCCCACGAGCAGTACTTC. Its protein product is CASSSPREPHEQYF.